This TCR beta chain was recorded in a study of CD8+ T cells in alopecia areata. Following RNA extraction, reverse transcription yielded cDNA that acted as the sequencing template. Repertoires were generated with immunoSEQ multiplex PCR, while TCRdb's copy carries only in-frame clones and drops some. The repertoire includes about 64,000 clones, about 40% of them detected once, and 51% sits in the top ten. Study conclusions and caveats: Scalp samples also yield sequences from resident alphabeta T cells of normal skin.

Concerning this clone itself: Its antigen is still unknown.

V dropped 6 bases and J dropped 0 bases, with 15 bases sitting between them. The germline gives CDR1 SQVTM, CDR2 ANQGSEA. This CDR3 contains 15 residues. This sequence was found in a human donor with alopecia areata. The chain has TRBV29-1 and TRBJ1-3; no clear D. The sample consisted of NKG2D-low CD8+ T cells sorted from blood. The CDR3, as DNA: TGCAGCGTGGAACTTCATCAGAACTCTGGAAACACCATATATTTT. This encodes CSVELHQNSGNTIYF. The variable domain in full, with the rest retrieved from reference TRBV29-1 and TRBJ1-3, is SAVISQKPSRDICQRGTSLTIQCQVDSQVTMMFWYRQQPGQSLTLIATANQGSEATYESGFVIDKFPISRPNLTFSTLTVSNMSPEDSSIYLCSVELHQNSGNTIYFGEGSWLTVV.